Listed here are 25 T cell receptor beta chains from one sample, sequenced in a study of shared clonotypes between healthy human individuals. Sequenced by immunoSEQ multiplex PCR; TCRdb stores in-frame clones only, minus some. This table has under 2,500,000 clones, around 95% appearing once. Sequences were obtained from naive CD4+ T cells sorted from blood. Noted subset: CD45RA+ positively selected. The receptors originated from a man between 18 and 35 years old in good health.

The rearrangement links TRBV10-1 to TRBJ2-3; D gene unclear. The CDR3 length is 14 residues. The V end lost 4 bases, the J end lost 2 bases, and 10 bases lay between the germline ends. Germline V CDR1 and CDR2: WNHNN, SYGVQD (reference sequence). The CDR3 loop is CASSARQTTDTQYF. Here the CDR3 DNA reads TGCGCCAGCAGTGCCAGACAAACCACAGATACGCAGTATTTT.

This clone was found once. The V gene is TRBV7-2, the J gene TRBJ1-2; no clear D gene. The CDR3 is 13 residues long. Trimming took off 5 bases at V and 8 bases at J, with 15 bases between the two ends. Germline CDR1 reads SGHTA; CDR2 reads FQGNSA. Here the CDR3 reads CASSLFGVDGYTF. Written as DNA, the CDR3 is TGTGCCAGCAGCCTATTCGGGGTGGACGGCTACACCTTC.

This clone was observed a single time. The chain combines TRBV19 with TRBJ1-2; D call uncertain. Germline V gene sequence: CDR1 LNHDA, CDR2 SQIVND (reference sequence). The CDR3 extends over 14 amino acids. Deletions cut 7 bases from V and 4 bases from J, with 16 bases between. The CDR3 spells CASMLKGLIYGYTF. Here the CDR3 DNA reads TGTGCCAGTATGCTGAAGGGCTTGATCTATGGCTACACCTTC.

This chain joins TRBV28 and TRBJ2-1, with 11 bases matching TRBD2. V was clipped by 8 bases and J by 2 bases; unmatched bases: 5. There are 15 residues in the CDR3. CDR1 and CDR2 from the germline V gene are MDHEN and SYDVKM. Here the CDR3 reads CASRSSGGTYNEQFF. CDR3 bases: TGTGCCAGCCGCTCTAGCGGGGGGACCTACAATGAGCAGTTCTTC.

The chain recombines TRBV25-1 with TRBJ2-3; the D is unclear. Between the trimmed V and J ends, which lost 5 bases and 1 base, there was a span of 7 bases. The CDR3 consists of 13 residues. CDR1 MGHDK and CDR2 SYGVNS come from the germline V gene. This CDR3 reads CASSLTGTDTQYF. The CDR3 DNA reads TGTGCCAGCAGTCTGACGGGCACAGATACGCAGTATTTT.

This chain uses TRBV19 with TRBJ2-2; possible D gene TRBD1, 5 bases. Germline lookup yields CDR1 LNHDA and CDR2 SQIVND (reference sequence). The CDR3 loop spans 17 amino acids. Trimming left V 4 bases short and J 0 bases short, with 15 bases between. CDR3 amino acids: CASSSKGARPNTGELFF. CDR3 coding DNA: TGTGCCAGTAGTAGCAAAGGGGCCAGACCGAACACCGGGGAGCTGTTTTTT.

The chain combines TRBV7-9 with TRBJ2-3, with D possibly being TRBD2 (5 bases). The germline V and J ends were trimmed by 0 bases and 5 bases, with 9 bases remaining between them. The CDR3 extends over 14 amino acids. Germline V gene sequence: CDR1 SEHNR, CDR2 FQNEAQ (reference sequence). The CDR3 nucleotides read TGTGCCAGCAGCTTAGCGCTAGCTGGAGATACGCAGTATTTT. It translates to CASSLALAGDTQYF.

This chain links TRBV6-5 with TRBJ2-5; tentatively, D is TRBD1 (6 bases). Trimming took 7 bases from V and 5 from J, leaving 17 bases between them. Germline V lookup: CDR1 MNHEY, CDR2 SVGAGI. The CDR3 is 14 residues long. The CDR3 sequence is CASTQTGAVETQYF. CDR3 DNA sequence: TGTGCCAGCACTCAGACAGGAGCAGTGGAGACCCAGTACTTC.

The J gene is TRBJ1-2, the V gene TRBV7-2; possible D gene TRBD1, 5 bases. CDR1 SGHTA and CDR2 FQGNSA come from the germline V gene. The CDR3 loop spans 14 amino acids. Trimming stripped 2 bases from V and 3 bases from J, with 10 bases between. The CDR3 is CASSLQGTDYGYTF. The CDR3 DNA is TGTGCCAGCAGCTTACAGGGAACGGACTATGGCTACACCTTC.

The CDR3: CASSWRDRGTDTQYF. The CDR3 DNA sequence: TGTGCCAGCAGTTGGCGGGACAGGGGGACAGATACGCAGTATTTT. The chain employs TRBV27 and TRBJ2-3; 11 nucleotides line up with TRBD1. This CDR3 contains 15 residues. CDR1 MNHEY and CDR2 SMNVEV come from the germline V gene (reference sequence). The V segment lost 4 bases and the J segment 3 bases; nucleotides outside the gene matches: 3.

The chain carries TRBV10-3 and TRBJ1-1, with D possibly TRBD1 on 6 matching bases. CDR3 length: 16 residues. Germline V lookup: CDR1 ENHRY, CDR2 SYGVKD. V was shortened by 3 bases and J by 1 base, with 15 bases between the two germline ends. CDR3 coding DNA: TGTGCCATCAGTGATCGGGCAGGGGTGGAGAACACTGAAGCTTTCTTT. Translated: CAISDRAGVENTEAFF.

V gene TRBV11-2 combines with J gene TRBJ2-3, with TRBD1 matching 10 bases. Trimming took 3 bases from V and 2 from J; bases not matched to a gene: 8. The CDR3 is made up of 17 amino acids. Germline CDR1 is SGHAT and CDR2 is FQNNGV. The CDR3 sequence: CASSFGQGGSITDTQYF. In DNA form, the CDR3 reads TGTGCCAGCAGCTTCGGACAGGGGGGCTCGATCACAGATACGCAGTATTTT. Combining the CDR3 with reference TRBV11-2 and TRBJ2-3 gives the whole variable domain EAGVAQSPRYKIIEKRQSVAFWCNPISGHATLYWYQQILGQGPKLLIQFQNNGVVDDSQLPKDRFSAERLKGVDSTLKIQPAKLEDSAVYLCASSFGQGGSITDTQYFGPGTRLTVL.

The chain links TRBV18 to TRBJ1-4; D possibly corresponds to TRBD1 (5 bases). The V end was cut by 6 bases, the J end by 0 bases, with 14 bases between. In germline, CDR1 is KGHSH, CDR2 LQKENI. The CDR3 runs 16 residues. CDR3 amino acids: CASSSPSGPTNEKLFF. The CDR3 DNA reads TGTGCCAGCTCTAGCCCCTCAGGGCCAACTAATGAAAAACTGTTTTTT.

As to this clone: At one boundary the junction diverges from the germline segment, which might be a read error. The genes are TRBV10-1 and TRBJ2-2; D may be TRBD2 (6 bases). Germline V gene data show CDR1 as WNHNN and CDR2 as SYGVQD (reference sequence). This CDR3 comprises 12 residues. The CDR3: CASSEGSGGLFF. CDR3 bases: TGCGCCAGCAGTGAGGGCTCCGGGGGGCTGTTTTTT.

The genes are TRBV7-9 and TRBJ2-1; 8 bases align to TRBD2. The CDR3 sequence is 13 residues long. V lost 3 bases and J lost 7; bases outside the gene matches: 2. The germline gives CDR1 SEHNR, CDR2 FQNEAQ (reference sequence). CDR3 loop: CASSLGLGNEQFF. CDR3 DNA sequence: TGTGCCAGCAGCTTGGGACTAGGGAATGAGCAGTTCTTC.

As regards this clone: The sample carries other DNA sequences with the same CDR3. The V and J genes are TRBV5-1 and TRBJ2-7, with 8 bases that match TRBD1. CDR1 is SGHRS, CDR2 YFSETQ, per germline. The CDR3 has 13 residues. The V gene end was trimmed by 3 bases and the J gene end by 5 bases; junction bases not matched to a gene: 4. CDR3: CASSSQGVDEQYF. CDR3 bases: TGCGCCAGCAGCTCACAGGGGGTCGACGAGCAGTACTTC.

This clone was counted a single time. The V and J genes are TRBV27 and TRBJ1-2; D is perhaps TRBD1 (5 bases). The CDR3 totals 15 residues. V lost 0 bases and J 4 bases, leaving 12 bases between the germline ends. Germline CDR1 reads MNHEY; CDR2 reads SMNVEV (reference sequence). The CDR3 coding sequence is TGTGCCAGCAGTTTATCGGGCAGGGCAATCTATGGCTACACCTTC. Encoded protein: CASSLSGRAIYGYTF.

V and J are TRBV30 and TRBJ1-4; maybe TRBD1 (6 bases). With 4 bases removed from V and 5 bases from J, the gap between germline ends came to 17 bases. Germline V CDR1 and CDR2: GTSNPN, SVGIG (reference sequence). The CDR3 sequence is 15 residues long. CDR3 protein: CAWTLAGGWNEKLFF. The CDR3 bases are TGTGCCTGGACCCTCGCCGGGGGCTGGAATGAAAAACTGTTTTTT.

This clone was seen a few times. The chain is built from TRBV10-2 and TRBJ1-5; D is perhaps TRBD1 (5 bases). With 2 bases removed from V and 5 bases from J, the gap between germline ends came to 10 bases. Looked up from germline, CDR1 is WSHSY and CDR2 is SAAADI. The CDR3 spans 14 residues. The chain's CDR3 is CASSEMGDHQPQHF. The CDR3, as DNA: TGCGCCAGCAGTGAGATGGGGGATCATCAGCCCCAGCATTTT.

The rearrangement uses TRBV27 and TRBJ2-7, with 15 bases matching TRBD2. V gave up 4 bases and J gave up 0 bases; unmatched junction bases: 10. CDR1 and CDR2 (germline): MNHEY, SMNVEV (reference sequence). The CDR3 has 19 amino acids. CDR3 region: CASSSPGLAGGRSSYEQYF. As DNA, the CDR3 is TGTGCCAGCAGTTCCCCGGGACTAGCGGGAGGTCGTAGCTCCTACGAGCAGTACTTC.

Turning to this clone: Different DNA sequences within this sample yield the same CDR3. This chain's CDR3 is CASRGSLNTGELFF. The CDR3 nucleotides are TGTGCCAGCAGAGGCAGCTTGAACACCGGGGAGCTGTTTTTT. This sequence joins TRBV2 and TRBJ2-2; D not certain. The V gene lost 6 bases and the J gene lost 1 base, with 9 bases spanning the gap. Germline CDR1 is SNHLY and CDR2 is FYNNEI. The CDR3 has 14 residues.

This clone was observed a single time. In DNA form, the CDR3 reads TGTGCCAGTAGCATGAAAGGGCTGAATTCACCCCTCCACTTT. Protein product: CASSMKGLNSPLHF. The chain couples TRBV19 to TRBJ1-6; D not resolved. This CDR3 spans 14 amino acids. Germline CDR1 reads LNHDA; CDR2 reads SQIVND (reference sequence). V was clipped by 6 bases and J by 7 bases, with 13 bases between them.

V is TRBV6-6 and J is TRBJ2-7, with 7 bases matching TRBD1. Germline V gives CDR1 MNHNY, CDR2 SVGAGI (reference sequence). The CDR3 is made up of 12 amino acids. The J segment lost 4 bases and the V segment lost 6 bases, leaving 3 bases of the junction unmatched. Here the CDR3 DNA reads TGTGCCAGCAGCCCGACAGGGTACGAGCAGTACTTC. Its translation: CASSPTGYEQYF.

This clone was seen a single time. The chain links TRBV6-6 to TRBJ2-7; 7 nucleotides line up with TRBD1. The CDR3 totals 15 residues. The junction had 10 bases not matched to a gene; V was cut back by 6 bases and J by 2 bases. CDR1 is MNHNY and CDR2 is SVGAGI in the germline V gene (reference sequence). The CDR3 spells CASRSGTATTYEQYF. DNA for the CDR3: TGTGCCAGCAGATCCGGGACAGCTACGACCTACGAGCAGTACTTC.

A few counts support this clone. This chain uses TRBV9 with TRBJ1-2, with unresolved D. V was clipped by 5 bases and J by 2 bases, with 4 bases between them. This CDR3 has 11 amino acids. The germline V gene has CDR1 SGDLS and CDR2 YYNGEE. DNA for the CDR3: TGTGCCAGCAGGGACAACTATGGCTACACCTTC. Translated: CASRDNYGYTF. The complete variable domain, with remaining parts taken from reference TRBV9 and TRBJ1-2, reads DSGVTQTPKHLITATGQRVTLRCSPRSGDLSVYWYQQSLDQGLQFLIQYYNGEERAKGNILERFSAQQFPDLHSELNLSSLELGDSALYFCASRDNYGYTFGSGTRLTVV.